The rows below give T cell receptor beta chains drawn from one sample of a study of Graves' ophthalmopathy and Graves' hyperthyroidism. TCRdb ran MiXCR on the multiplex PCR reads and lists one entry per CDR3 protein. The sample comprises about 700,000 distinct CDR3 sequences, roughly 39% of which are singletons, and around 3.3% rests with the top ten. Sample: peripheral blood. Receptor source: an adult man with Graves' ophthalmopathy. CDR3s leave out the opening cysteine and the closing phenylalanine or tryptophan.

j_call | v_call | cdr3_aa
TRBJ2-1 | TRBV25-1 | ASSPGQGAPYNEQF
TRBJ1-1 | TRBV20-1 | SARVSGGGPTEAF
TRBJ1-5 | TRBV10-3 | AIRADRGSNQPQH
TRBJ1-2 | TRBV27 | ASSGLFGGNNYGYT
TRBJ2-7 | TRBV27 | ASGEAGNYEQY
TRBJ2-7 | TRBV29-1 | SLLDEQY
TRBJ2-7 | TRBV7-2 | ASSLDGGPNEQY
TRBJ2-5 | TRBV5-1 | ASSVGQVQTQY
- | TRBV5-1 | ASTVMGSQETQY
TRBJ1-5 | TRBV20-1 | SASLGQGRAQPQH
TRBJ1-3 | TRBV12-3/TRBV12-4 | ASRQDGSSGNTIY
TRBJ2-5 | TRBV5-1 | ASSPLGTSMETQY
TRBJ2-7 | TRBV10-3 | AISATGNEQY
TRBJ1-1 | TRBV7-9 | ASGRGNTEAF
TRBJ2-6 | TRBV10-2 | ASSARDPRSGANVLT
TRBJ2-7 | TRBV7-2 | ASSAALGLAGGRDEQY
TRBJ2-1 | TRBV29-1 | SVEMGSSYNEQF
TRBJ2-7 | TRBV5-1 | ASSPGMRKSTYEQY
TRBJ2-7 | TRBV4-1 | ASSQEPGLSYEQY
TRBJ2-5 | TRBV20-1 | SAVSPGLEETQY
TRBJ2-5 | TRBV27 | ASSFLDGKETQY
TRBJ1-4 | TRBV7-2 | ASSLGVSGEKLF
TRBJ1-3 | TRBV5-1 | ASSLAGVGNTIY
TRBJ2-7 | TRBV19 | ASSGRNRDGEQY
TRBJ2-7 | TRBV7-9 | ASSNGPQYEQY
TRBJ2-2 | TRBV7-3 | ASSSGVLTGELF
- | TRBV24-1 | ATSDLGVSEQF
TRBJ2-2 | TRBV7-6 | ASSLAAANTGELF
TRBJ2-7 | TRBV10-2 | ATMTSYEQY
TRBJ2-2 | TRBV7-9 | ASSLERAANTGELF
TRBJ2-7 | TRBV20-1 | SARREEQY
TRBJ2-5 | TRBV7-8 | ASSGRVGRQPQY